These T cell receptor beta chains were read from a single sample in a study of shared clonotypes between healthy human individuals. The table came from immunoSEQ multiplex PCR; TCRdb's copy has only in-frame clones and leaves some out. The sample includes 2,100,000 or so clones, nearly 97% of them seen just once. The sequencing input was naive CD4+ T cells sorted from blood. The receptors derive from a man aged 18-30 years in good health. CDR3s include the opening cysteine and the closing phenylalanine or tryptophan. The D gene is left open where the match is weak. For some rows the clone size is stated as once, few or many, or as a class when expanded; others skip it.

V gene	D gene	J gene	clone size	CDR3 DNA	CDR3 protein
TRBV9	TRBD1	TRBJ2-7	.	TGTGCCAGCAGCGGGACAGGGCAGTCCTACGAGCAGTACTTC	CASSGTGQSYEQYF
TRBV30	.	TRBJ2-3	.	TGTGCCTGGAGTGTTCTTGCAGATACGCAGTATTTT	CAWSVLADTQYF
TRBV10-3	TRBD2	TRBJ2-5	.	TGTGCCTCCCAGGAGGCCAGCGGGGGAAGGGAGACCCAGTACTTC	CASQEASGGRETQYF
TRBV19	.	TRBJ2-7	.	TGTGCCAGTAGTATAACGGGGGACACGGACTACGAGCAGTACTTC	CASSITGDTDYEQYF
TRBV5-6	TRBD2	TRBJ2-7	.	TGTGCCAGCAGCTTGGGAGCGGGAGGGTTCGGCTACGAGCAGTACTTC	CASSLGAGGFGYEQYF
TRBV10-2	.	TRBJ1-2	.	TGCGCCAGCAGTGATCGGGGGGGTGGCTATGGCTACACCTTC	CASSDRGGGYGYTF
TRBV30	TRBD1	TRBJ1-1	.	TGTGCCTGGATTGGAGTTACAGGGACAGGGGAGAAGAACACTGAAGCTTTCTTT	CAWIGVTGTGEKNTEAFF
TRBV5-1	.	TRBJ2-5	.	TGCGCCAGCAGCTTGGATTTTGAGACCCAGTACTTC	CASSLDFETQYF
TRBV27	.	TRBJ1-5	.	TGTGCCAGCCAACAGGGAAATCAGCCCCAGCATTTT	CASQQGNQPQHF
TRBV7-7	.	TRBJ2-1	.	TGTGCTAGCAGCTCGGACAGCCTCAATGAGCAGTTCTTC	CASSSDSLNEQFF
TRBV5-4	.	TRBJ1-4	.	TGTGCCAGCAGCCCTTCGGGAGCAACTAATGAAAAACTGTTTTTT	CASSPSGATNEKLFF
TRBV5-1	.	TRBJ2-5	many	TGCGCCAGCAGCTTGGAAGAGACCCAGTACTTC	CASSLEETQYF
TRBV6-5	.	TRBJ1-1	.	TGTGCCAGCAAAAATTCCGGGACAAAGAACACTGAAGCTTTCTTT	CASKNSGTKNTEAFF
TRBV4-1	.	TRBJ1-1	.	TGCGCCAGCAGCCAACCGGGAACAGGGAGGACTGAAGCTTTCTTT	CASSQPGTGRTEAFF
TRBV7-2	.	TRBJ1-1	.	TGTGCCAGCAGCTTATCCAGGGGACCTGAAGCTTTCTTT	CASSLSRGPEAFF
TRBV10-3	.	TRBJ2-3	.	TGTGCCATCAGGGCAGGAGGCACAGATACGCAGTATTTT	CAIRAGGTDTQYF
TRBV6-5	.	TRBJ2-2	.	TGTGCCAGCAGTTACGGCAGGGGCAGGTGGACCGGGGAGCTGTTTTTT	CASSYGRGRWTGELFF
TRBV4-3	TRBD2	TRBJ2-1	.	TGCGCCAGCAGCCAAGAACCGACTAGCGTCACCTACAATGAGCAGTTCTTC	CASSQEPTSVTYNEQFF
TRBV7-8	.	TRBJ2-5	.	TGTGCCAGCAGCGAGGGGGGGGAGACCCAGTACTTC	CASSEGGETQYF
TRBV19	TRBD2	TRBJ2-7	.	TGTGCCAGTAGTAGAGAAGCGGGAGTTCGCGAGCAGTACTTC	CASSREAGVREQYF
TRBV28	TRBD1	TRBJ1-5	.	TGTGCCAGCAGTTCACAACAGGGGTTAGGTCAGCCCCAGCATTTT	CASSSQQGLGQPQHF
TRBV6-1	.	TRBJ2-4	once	TGTGCCAGCAGTGAAGCGGAAAACATTCAGTACTTC	CASSEAENIQYF
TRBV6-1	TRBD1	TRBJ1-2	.	TGTGCCAGCAGGACAGGGGGAGTTCCAAGCTACACCTTC	CASRTGGVPSYTF
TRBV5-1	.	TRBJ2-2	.	TGCGCCAGCAGCTTGGCCGTGGGCGCGAACACCGGGGAGCTGTTTTTT	CASSLAVGANTGELFF
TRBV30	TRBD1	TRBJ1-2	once	TGTGCCTGGAGTCTAACTGTAGGGGGGACAGGCCATGGCTACACCTTC	CAWSLTVGGTGHGYTF
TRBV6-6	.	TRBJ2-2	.	TGTGCCAGCAGTTACCTCCGGGGGGGGGAGCTGTTTTTT	CASSYLRGGELFF
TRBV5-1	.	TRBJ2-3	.	TGCGCCAGCAGCTTGAGCACAGGGCCTGCCCGCACAGATACGCAGTATTTT	CASSLSTGPARTDTQYF
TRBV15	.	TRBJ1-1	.	TGTGCCACCAGCAGAGATCCCGGGAAGAACACTGAAGCTTTCTTT	CATSRDPGKNTEAFF
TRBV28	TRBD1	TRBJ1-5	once	TGTGCCAGCAGTATCAACAACTTTGGACAGGGGGCTCAGAAATCCCAGCATTTT	CASSINNFGQGAQKSQHF
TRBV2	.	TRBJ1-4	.	TGTGCCAGCAGTGTTGACAGCGCAACTAATGAAAAACTGTTTTTT	CASSVDSATNEKLFF
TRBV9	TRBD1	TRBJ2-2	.	TGTGCCAGCAGCGTAGGGACAGGGGCCTCGAACACCGGGGAGCTGTTTTTT	CASSVGTGASNTGELFF
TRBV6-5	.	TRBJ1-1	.	TGTGCCAGCAGTTACGGTAGTGAAGCTTTCTTT	CASSYGSEAFF
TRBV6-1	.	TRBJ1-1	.	TGTGCCAGCAGTGTATTGGCAGGGAACACTGAAGCTTTCTTT	CASSVLAGNTEAFF
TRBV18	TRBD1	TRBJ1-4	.	TGTGCCAGCTCTCCCAATTGGGACAGGGCTGAAAAACTGTTTTTT	CASSPNWDRAEKLFF
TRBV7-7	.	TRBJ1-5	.	TGTGCTAGCAGCTTAGTCCCCCGGGACAACAATCAGCCCCAGCATTTT	CASSLVPRDNNQPQHF
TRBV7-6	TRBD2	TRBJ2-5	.	TGTGCCAGCAGCCCAAGCGGGGGGTTACAAGAGACCCAGTACTTC	CASSPSGGLQETQYF
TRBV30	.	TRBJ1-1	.	TGTGCCTGGCTCGTGGACCTCACTGAAGCTTTCTTT	CAWLVDLTEAFF
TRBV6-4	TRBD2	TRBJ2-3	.	TGTGCCAGCAGGCGACTAGCGGGAGGTGTAGATACGCAGTATTTT	CASRRLAGGVDTQYF
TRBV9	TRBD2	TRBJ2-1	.	TGTGCCAGCAGCGTAGTAAGCGGGGGGGAATACAATGAGCAGTTCTTC	CASSVVSGGEYNEQFF
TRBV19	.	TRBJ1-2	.	TGTGCCAGTAGTATAGATGACGGCGGATGGGGCGGCTACACCTTC	CASSIDDGGWGGYTF
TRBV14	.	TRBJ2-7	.	TGTGCCAGCAGCCAAGGATTTCTGCCGCAGGTGGACGAGCAGTACTTC	CASSQGFLPQVDEQYF
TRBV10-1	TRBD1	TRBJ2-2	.	TGCGCCAGCAGTGACAGCGGGACAGGGCTTACCGGGGAGCTGTTTTTT	CASSDSGTGLTGELFF
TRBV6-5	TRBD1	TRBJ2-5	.	TGTGCCAGCAGCCGCCCCGGGACAGGGGGGACCCAGTACTTC	CASSRPGTGGTQYF
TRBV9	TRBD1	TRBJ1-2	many	TGTGCCAGCAGCGTAGCGGGACAGGCCTCCGGCTACACCTTC	CASSVAGQASGYTF
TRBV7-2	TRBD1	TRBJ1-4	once	TGTGCCAGCAGAAGAAGGACAGGGACTAATGAAAAACTGTTTTTT	CASRRRTGTNEKLFF
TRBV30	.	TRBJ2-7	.	TGTGCCTGGAGTGTATCCACGTACAGGGAGCAGTACTTC	CAWSVSTYREQYF
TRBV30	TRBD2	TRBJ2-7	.	TGTGCCTGGACCCTGGCAGTGACTAGCGGGAGGAAAAACGAGCAGTACTTC	CAWTLAVTSGRKNEQYF
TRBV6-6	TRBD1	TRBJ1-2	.	TGTGCCAGCAGTTCCGGGACAGCTTACTATGGCTACACCTTC	CASSSGTAYYGYTF
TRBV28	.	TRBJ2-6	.	TGTGCCAGCAGTTCATTGGGGACAATGGGACTGACTTTC	CASSSLGTMGLTF
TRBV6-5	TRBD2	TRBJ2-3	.	TGTGCCAGCCGCGCTAGCGGGAGTTCGGATACGCAGTATTTT	CASRASGSSDTQYF
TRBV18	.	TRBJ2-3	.	TGTGCCAGCTCACCACCGGCAGGCTTCACAGATACGCAGTATTTT	CASSPPAGFTDTQYF
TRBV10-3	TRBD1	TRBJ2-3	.	TGTGCCATCAGCACAGGGGGCACGGGCACAGATACGCAGTATTTT	CAISTGGTGTDTQYF
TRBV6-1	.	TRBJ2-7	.	TGTGCCAGCAGTGAAGATGGCAGGCCAACCTACGAGCAGTACTTC	CASSEDGRPTYEQYF
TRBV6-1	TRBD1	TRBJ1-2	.	TGTGCCAGCAGTCGACAGGGCTTGGACTATGGCTACACCTTC	CASSRQGLDYGYTF
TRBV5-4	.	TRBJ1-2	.	TGTGCCAGCAGCTTGGGGCAGGGAGACGGCTACACCTTC	CASSLGQGDGYTF